This TCR beta chain is from a study of T cells in localized non-small cell lung cancer. General study points: Adjacent uninvolved lung had the highest clonality, suggesting focused antigen responses. Higher blood T cell density went with longer overall survival.

A remark on this clone: What it binds is not known.

The V end lost 0 bases, the J end lost 3 bases, and 13 bases lay between the germline ends. Germline CDR1 is LNHNV and CDR2 is YYDKDF (reference sequence). The length of the CDR3 is 16 residues. The method was immunoSEQ multiplex PCR; TCRdb's version includes in-frame clones alone and lacks a portion of them. The data show 70,000 to 95,000 clones, approximately 91% seen once. The rearrangement links TRBV15 to TRBJ2-3; D is perhaps TRBD2 (6 bases). The sequence came from a woman between 40 and 69 years old with stage II squamous cell lung carcinoma. The sequencing here drew on PBMCs, taken before any cancer treatment. The CDR3 bases are TGTGCCACCAGCAGAGAGATAGCGGCTGGGACAGATACGCAGTATTTT. Translation gives CATSREIAAGTDTQYF. Full variable domain (remainder filled in from reference TRBV15 and TRBJ2-3): DAMVIQNPRYQVTQFGKPVTLSCSQTLNHNVMYWYQQKSSQAPKLLFHYYDKDFNNEADTPDNFQSRRPNTSFCFLDIRSPGLGDTAMYLCATSREIAAGTDTQYFGPGTRLTVL.